A single sample is the source of the 4 T cell receptor beta chains below, sequenced in a study of identical twins (TCRdb year 2016). Receptor libraries were prepared by 5' RACE. TCRdb names Illumina HiSeq 2000 as the instrument used. Starting from the raw public reads, TCRdb applied fastp trimming at Q25, assembled clones with MiXCR and retained in-frame beta chains. CDR3 protein sequences are deduplicated, and each keeps its most common genes and DNA. In all, the sample holds 300,000 or so distinct CDR3 sequences, and less than 9.5% of those were seen once. The biggest ten clones account for around 7.1% of the sample. These data also featured in a second study, about yellow fever vaccine responses in identical twins.

Sequenced input: CD8+ T cells sorted from blood. These receptors were taken from a young woman in good health.

This chain connects TRBV7-8 to TRBJ2-3; 9 nucleotides align to TRBD2. The germline V gene encodes CDR1 SGHVS and CDR2 FQNEAQ. The length of the CDR3 is 14 residues. V gave up 3 bases and J gave up 5 bases; unmatched junction bases: 3. The CDR3: CASSFSGSQDTQYF. The DNA for the CDR3 is TGTGCCAGCAGCTTTAGCGGGAGTCAAGATACGCAGTATTTT.

At least ten counts were recorded for this clonotype. This chain links TRBV5-4 with TRBJ2-3; the D gene could be TRBD1 or TRBD2 (5 bases each). This CDR3 comprises 13 residues. Germline V gene sequence: CDR1 SGHNT, CDR2 YYREEE (reference sequence). The V end lost 5 bases, the J end lost 6 bases, and 13 bases lay between the germline ends. The CDR3 loop is CASRGEFGDTQYF. For the CDR3, the DNA is TGTGCCAGCAGGGGGGAATTCGGGGATACGCAGTATTTT.

In this sample, this clonotype turned up many times. The J gene is TRBJ1-3, the V gene TRBV12-3 or TRBV12-4; D is ambiguous. The CDR3 is made up of 15 amino acids. The ends were cut back, 3 bases at V and 4 bases at J, with 13 bases in the middle. CDR3 protein: CASSFYNGHGNTIYF. CDR3 bases: TGTGCCAGCAGTTTTTACAACGGGCACGGAAACACCATATATTTT.

Of note for this clonotype: At one end, the junction sequence differs from germline, possibly due to a read error. The chain couples TRBV28 to TRBJ2-2; D might be TRBD1 (6 bases). CDR3 length equals 15 residues. Germline V CDR1 and CDR2: MDHEN, SYDVKM. CDR3 sequence (DNA): TGCGCCAGCAGTGCAGAGACAGGAAACACCGGGGAGCTGTTTTTT. Its protein is CASSAETGNTGELFF.